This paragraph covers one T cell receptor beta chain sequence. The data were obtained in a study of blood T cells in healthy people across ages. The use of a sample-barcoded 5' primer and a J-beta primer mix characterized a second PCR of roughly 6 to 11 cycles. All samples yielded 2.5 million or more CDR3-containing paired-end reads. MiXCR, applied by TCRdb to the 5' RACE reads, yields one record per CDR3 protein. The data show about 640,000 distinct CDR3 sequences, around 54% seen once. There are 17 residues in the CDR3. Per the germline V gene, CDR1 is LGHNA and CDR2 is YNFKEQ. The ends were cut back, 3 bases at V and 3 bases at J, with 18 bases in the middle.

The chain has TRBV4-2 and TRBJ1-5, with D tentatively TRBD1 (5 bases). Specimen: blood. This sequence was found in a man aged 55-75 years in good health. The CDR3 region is CASSQEGEGADNQPQHF. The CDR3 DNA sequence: TGTGCCAGCAGCCAGGAGGGAGAAGGGGCAGACAATCAGCCCCAGCATTTT.